The T cell receptor beta chain described here comes from a study of Ad26.COV2.S vaccination and SARS-CoV-2 variants (dated by TCRdb to 2020 to 2022). With respect to the entire study: Vaccine-arm donors came from COV1001, a multicentre, randomized, double-blind, placebo-controlled phase I-IIa trial of Ad26.COV2.S in healthy adults. Dosing of Ad26.COV2.S was intramuscular, at either 5x10^10 or 1x10^11 viral particles, delivered as one shot or as two shots spaced 56 days apart. The specificity and breadth of SARS-CoV-2-reactive T cell receptors after Ad26.COV2.S vaccination were assessed by TCRbeta repertoire sequencing. The TCR-sequenced set comprised around 30 samples: some 19 Ad26.COV2.S vaccine recipients, 5 placebo recipients and 8 SARS-CoV-2 convalescent individuals. Trial participants were randomized into five groups of five: low-dose or high-dose Ad26.COV2.S given once or twice, or placebo on both occasions. Throughout the experiments and outcome assessment, investigators stayed blinded to trial group allocation.

This clone was counted a single time. Its specific antigen is unknown. Base qualities are not provided; no much larger clone lies one nucleotide away. The junction shows trimming of 3 bases on V and 10 bases on J, plus 14 bases between the germline ends. The CDR3 goes from the cysteine to the phenylalanine over 13 residues. Solely the CDR3 DNA is kept, with 39 bases framed from the first base. The label giving this sample's treatment or condition can be read as: some 20 received Ad26.COV2.S at low or high dose, single or two shots; about 5 received placebo; per-sample allocation not given. Repertoires of vaccine and placebo recipients were sequenced from samples taken on day 63 after the first injection. Between 29 July and 7 August 2020, Cohort 1b enrolled about 27 adults aged 18-55 years at one site in Boston, USA. As a vaccine, Ad26.COV2.S was a replication-incompetent adenovirus type 26 vector that expressed a prefusion-stabilized SARS-CoV-2 spike protein derived from the original Wuhan strain.

TCRbeta CDR3 regions were sequenced with the immunoSEQ Assay. After extraction, genomic DNA underwent amplification by bias-controlled multiplex PCR, followed by high-throughput sequencing. The original pipeline was this. To quantify the absolute abundance of each unique TCRbeta CDR3 region, sequences were collapsed and filtered. T cell fraction was estimated by normalizing TCRbeta template counts to usable DNA, which was measured by amplifying reference genes present in all nucleated cells. Repertoire TCRs were annotated as SARS-CoV-2-specific by exact matching of V gene, CDR3 amino acid sequence and J gene to a known reactive TCR set. The reference SARS-CoV-2 TCR set was derived from MIRA and filtered for enrichment in COVID-19-positive ImmuneCODE repertoires, a step that removed public or cross-reactive TCRs. Based on the MIRA antigens, annotated TCRs were further analysed at the level of specific ORF or position within ORF. Breadth was defined as the number of annotated unique rearrangements divided by the total number of unique productive rearrangements, and depth was defined as the summed frequency of the annotated unique rearrangements. Two-sided Wilcoxon rank-sum tests were used to compare TCR breadth between groups. In its TCRdb copy, this immuneACCESS table keeps in-frame sequences only and misses some clones. Where compared with another copy, unresolved V genes explain less than half of these, and the others have no known cause. For V, J and clone size, that table is used; D and trimming come from the DNA. The sample table records some 390,000 clones; about 91% of these occur just once. The ten biggest clones cover under 2% of the sample.

Broader findings and caveats from the paper: The study lacked the statistical power to compare responses across vaccine doses or regimens. Vaccine and placebo recipients had comparable non-spike TCR breadth, which fits with the vaccine containing only spike. Compared with placebo recipients, Ad26.COV2.S recipients showed higher spike-specific TCR breadth (P = 0.0014). The authors noted that the TCR breadth and depth analyses may have underestimated total T cell responses. Substantial breadth of spike-specific CD8+ and CD4+ T cell responses was reported after vaccination.

Recombination linked TRBV12-3 or TRBV12-4 to TRBJ2-3, with the D segment identity uncertain. The clonotype was recovered from a person aged 18-65 years who received the Ad26.COV2.S COVID-19 vaccine or a placebo. The specimen was peripheral blood, collected in a trial of Ad26.COV2.S vaccine versus placebo. The DNA sequence reads TGTGCCAGCAGTTTTAGGTCGGTAGCCGCGCAGTATTTT. Translated, this is CASSFRSVAAQYF.